This T cell receptor beta chain appears in the sequencing data of a study of control samples from healthy donors and cancer patients. The table came from immunoSEQ multiplex PCR; TCRdb's copy has only in-frame clones and leaves some out. The repertoire consists of roughly 170,000 clones, with around nine tenths occurring once and the leading ten covering roughly 5.3%. The V and J ends lost 0 bases and 4 bases respectively, with 13 bases between them. This CDR3 has 16 residues. Germline V CDR1 and CDR2: PRHDT, FYEKMQ (reference sequence). Sample: blood. This chain links TRBV13 with TRBJ2-1; D may be TRBD1 or TRBD2 (6 bases each). The clonotype was recovered from a woman in her 30s in good health. This chain's CDR3 is CASSLGNGGPYNEQFF. CDR3 in DNA: TGTGCCAGCAGCTTAGGTAACGGGGGCCCATACAATGAGCAGTTCTTC.